The 21 T cell receptor beta chains reported below all come from one sample, sequenced in a study of shared clonotypes between healthy human individuals. The protocol was immunoSEQ multiplex PCR, while the TCRdb copy is restricted to in-frame clones and leaves out a portion. The sample gives around 2,000,000 clones, 85% to 95% of which show up once; 1.5% to 2% is in the top ten. It was CD45RO-negative cells, positively selected for CCR7, that made up naive CD8 cells, with terminally differentiated effector memory CD45RA+ cells excluded. Sequencing used naive CD8+ T cells from PBMCs. The receptors originated from a man between 18 and 29 years old in good health. Some clones in this sample may be carry-over from other donors' samples.

The chain couples TRBV9 to TRBJ2-2, with TRBD2 matching over 15 bases. V lost 1 base and J lost 6; bases outside the gene matches: 16. The CDR3 is made up of 21 amino acids. Germline V lookup: CDR1 SGDLS, CDR2 YYNGEE. The DNA of the CDR3 is TGTGCCAGCAGCGTATTCCCCCCAACCGGGACTAGCGGGAGGAGATCCGGGGAGCTGTTTTTT. Protein: CASSVFPPTGTSGRRSGELFF.

This clone has only one observation. The genes are TRBV5-1 and TRBJ2-1; 8 bases are a match to TRBD1. Looked up from germline, CDR1 is SGHRS and CDR2 is YFSETQ. The CDR3 has 15 amino acids. The V gene end was trimmed by 1 base and the J gene end by 4 bases; junction bases not matched to a gene: 4. CDR3 residues: CASSLWTGRYNEQFF. The CDR3 DNA sequence: TGCGCCAGCAGCTTGTGGACAGGGAGATACAATGAGCAGTTCTTC.

This clone was seen more than once but under ten times. Distinct nucleotide sequences in the sample also encode this CDR3. This chain links TRBV27 with TRBJ2-1; D gene unclear. This CDR3 comprises 14 residues. V lost 1 base to trimming and J lost 0 bases, with 4 bases between them. Germline V lookup: CDR1 MNHEY, CDR2 SMNVEV (reference sequence). The CDR3 spells CASSLFGSYNEQFF. The CDR3 bases are TGTGCCAGCAGTTTATTCGGCTCCTACAATGAGCAGTTCTTC.

This sequence joins TRBV5-6 and TRBJ1-1; possible D gene TRBD1, 5 bases. This CDR3 spans 18 amino acids. V lost 4 bases to trimming and J lost 1 base, with 23 bases between them. From germline, CDR1 is SGHDT and CDR2 YYEEEE. The CDR3 DNA sequence: TGTGCCAGCAGCCCACCGCCGGGGACGGAATCTGCGAACACTGAAGCTTTCTTT. Its protein product is CASSPPPGTESANTEAFF.

V gene TRBV12-5 combines with J gene TRBJ2-1, with 12 bases lining up with TRBD2. Per germline, CDR1 LGHNT and CDR2 FRNRAP. This CDR3 region has 19 residues. The V segment lost 4 bases and the J segment 4 bases; nucleotides outside the gene matches: 14. The CDR3 coding sequence is TGTGCTAGTGGTTCCGATCGACTAGCGGGGGTGTCTACTTACAATGAGCAGTTCTTC. It translates to CASGSDRLAGVSTYNEQFF.

As for this clone: In the same sample, other DNA sequences code for this CDR3. V usage is TRBV7-9 and J usage is TRBJ2-1; perhaps TRBD2 as D (5 bases). Germline loops: CDR1 SEHNR, CDR2 FQNEAQ (reference sequence). The CDR3 extends over 15 amino acids. V gave up 2 bases and J gave up 1 base, with 9 bases separating them. CDR3 region: CASSLSGSSYNEQFF. In DNA, the CDR3 is TGTGCCAGCAGCTTATCGGGGAGTTCCTACAATGAGCAGTTCTTC. Full variable domain (missing parts from reference TRBV7-9 and TRBJ2-1): DTGVSQNPRHKITKRGQNVTFRCDPISEHNRLYWYRQTLGQGPEFLTYFQNEAQLEKSRLLSDRFSAERPKGSFSTLEIQRTEQGDSAMYLCASSLSGSSYNEQFFGPGTRLTVL.

This rearrangement joins TRBV11-2 to TRBJ2-3; 8 bases are a match to TRBD2. Trimming cost V 10 bases and J 7 bases; bases outside gene matches: 13. Germline V gives CDR1 SGHAT, CDR2 FQNNGV. This CDR3 is 14 amino acids long. CDR3 coding DNA: TGTGCCATCCGTTGGCGGGGGGAGGGGTATACGCAGTATTTT. Amino acid sequence: CAIRWRGEGYTQYF.

This chain uses TRBV9 with TRBJ2-2; 7 bases fit TRBD2. Germline-derived CDR1 and CDR2 are SGDLS and YYNGEE. J gave up 5 bases and V 7 bases, and 5 bases lay outside the gene matches. The CDR3 runs 13 residues. The CDR3 is CASSSGGTGELFF. CDR3 nucleotides: TGTGCCAGCTCTAGCGGAGGTACCGGGGAGCTGTTTTTT.

With respect to this clone: This specimen includes other DNA sequences encoding the same CDR3. This chain connects TRBV27 to TRBJ2-3, with D possibly TRBD1 on 5 matching bases. CDR1 MNHEY and CDR2 SMNVEV come from the germline V gene (reference sequence). The CDR3 extends over 14 amino acids. Trimming removed 3 bases from V and 4 bases from J, with 11 bases in between. This chain's CDR3 is CASSFFQGSDTQYF. The CDR3 DNA reads as TGTGCCAGCAGTTTCTTTCAGGGTTCAGATACGCAGTATTTT.

The V and J genes are TRBV7-9 and TRBJ2-3; D unresolved. V lost 1 base and J 6 bases, leaving 14 bases between the germline ends. The V gene's germline CDR1 is SEHNR and CDR2 FQNEAQ (reference sequence). The CDR3 extends over 15 amino acids. CDR3 nucleotides: TGTGCCAGCAGCTTAGTGCCTTCTCCCGACGATACGCAGTATTTT. Translation: CASSLVPSPDDTQYF.

This chain connects TRBV9 to TRBJ2-7, with a tentative D call TRBD1 (5 bases). CDR1 SGDLS and CDR2 YYNGEE come from the germline V gene. The CDR3 contains 16 residues. Trimming removed 0 bases at V and 0 bases at J, with 13 bases between. CDR3 nucleotides: TGTGCCAGCAGCGTAGCGCCGGACACCAACTCCTACGAGCAGTACTTC. This codes for CASSVAPDTNSYEQYF.

Comments on this clone: The sample contains more than one DNA sequence encoding this CDR3. The CDR3 loop reads CASSQDRGGTEAFF. The DNA for the CDR3 is TGCGCCAGCAGCCAAGATAGGGGGGGCACTGAAGCTTTCTTT. This sequence joins TRBV4-1 and TRBJ1-1, with D possibly matching TRBD1 (6 bases). Germline V gives CDR1 MGHRA, CDR2 YSYEKL. The ends were cut back, 0 bases at V and 4 bases at J, with 9 bases in the middle. The CDR3 covers 14 residues.

The V and J genes are TRBV7-2 and TRBJ1-5, with 9 bases fitting TRBD1. Germline-derived CDR1 and CDR2 are SGHTA and FQGNSA. The CDR3 contains 16 residues. J gave up 2 bases and V 2 bases, and 4 bases lay outside the gene matches. CDR3 amino acids: CASSLTGGFGNQPQHF. The CDR3 nucleotides read TGTGCCAGCAGCTTAACAGGGGGCTTTGGCAATCAGCCCCAGCATTTT.

J is TRBJ1-5 and V is TRBV27, with 8 bases aligning to TRBD1. V dropped 5 bases and J dropped 0; count of bases not matched to a gene: 9. Per the germline V gene, CDR1 is MNHEY and CDR2 is SMNVEV (reference sequence). This CDR3 has 17 amino acids. Here the CDR3 reads CASSQQGVLHSNQPQHF. The CDR3 DNA reads TGTGCCAGCAGTCAACAGGGGGTCCTCCATAGCAATCAGCCCCAGCATTTT.

V usage is TRBV28 and J usage is TRBJ1-1; 9 positions agree with TRBD1. The CDR3 covers 14 residues. The germline gives CDR1 MDHEN, CDR2 SYDVKM. The V segment lost 7 bases and the J segment 5 bases; nucleotides outside the gene matches: 8. The CDR3 DNA reads TGTGCCAGCACTGATCCGGGGACAGGGACTGAAGCTTTCTTT. Its translation is CASTDPGTGTEAFF.

This rearrangement joins TRBV6-6 to TRBJ2-7; 7 bases match TRBD1. The CDR3 length is 14 residues. Germline CDR1 is MNHNY and CDR2 is SVGAGI (reference sequence). V lost 6 bases and J lost 0; bases outside the gene matches: 5. This chain's CDR3 is CASSEGTASYEQYF. In DNA form, the CDR3 reads TGTGCCAGCAGCGAAGGGACAGCCTCCTACGAGCAGTACTTC.

CDR3 region: CASSFHLLSEQYF. CDR3 sequence (DNA): TGTGCCAGCAGTTTCCACCTCCTTAGCGAGCAGTACTTC. The chain is built from TRBV28 and TRBJ2-7; D is ambiguous. The CDR3 sequence is 13 residues long. Germline CDR1 reads MDHEN; CDR2 reads SYDVKM. V lost 3 bases to trimming and J lost 6 bases, with 12 bases between them.

This sequence joins TRBV15 and TRBJ2-5, with D possibly TRBD2 on 6 matching bases. The germline CDR1 and CDR2 sequences are LNHNV and YYDKDF (reference sequence). Trimming took 0 bases from V and 5 from J, leaving 22 bases between them. CDR3 length: 18 amino acids. For the CDR3, the DNA is TGTGCCACCAGCAGAGATTTTTTTCGGGCGGGGTCTGGCGAGACCCAGTACTTC. This gives the protein CATSRDFFRAGSGETQYF.

This chain connects TRBV7-9 to TRBJ2-7; tentative D call: TRBD1 (5 bases). CDR3 length: 17 amino acids. The germline gives CDR1 SEHNR, CDR2 FQNEAQ (reference sequence). The ends were cut back, 2 bases at V and 1 base at J, with 18 bases in the middle. CDR3: CASSLLGAPPYSYEQYF. DNA of the CDR3: TGTGCCAGCAGCTTACTAGGGGCACCCCCTTATTCCTACGAGCAGTACTTC.

This clone was found once. The chain combines TRBV4-3 with TRBJ2-3; the match to TRBD2 covers 13 bases. This CDR3 has 17 amino acids. Germline V gene sequence: CDR1 LGHNA, CDR2 YSLEER. J lost 6 bases, V lost 0 bases, and 6 bases had no gene match. The CDR3, as DNA: TGCGCCAGCAGCCAAGATAGGCGGACTAGCGGGAGCGATACGCAGTATTTT. Translation gives CASSQDRRTSGSDTQYF.

This chain links TRBV14 with TRBJ2-7; D gene uncertain. Germline lookup yields CDR1 SGHDN and CDR2 FVKESK. This CDR3 contains 13 residues. V lost 8 bases to trimming and J lost 2 bases, with 13 bases between them. The CDR3 nucleotides read TGTGCCAGCCGTCCGGACGGAACCTACGAGCAGTACTTC. It codes for CASRPDGTYEQYF.